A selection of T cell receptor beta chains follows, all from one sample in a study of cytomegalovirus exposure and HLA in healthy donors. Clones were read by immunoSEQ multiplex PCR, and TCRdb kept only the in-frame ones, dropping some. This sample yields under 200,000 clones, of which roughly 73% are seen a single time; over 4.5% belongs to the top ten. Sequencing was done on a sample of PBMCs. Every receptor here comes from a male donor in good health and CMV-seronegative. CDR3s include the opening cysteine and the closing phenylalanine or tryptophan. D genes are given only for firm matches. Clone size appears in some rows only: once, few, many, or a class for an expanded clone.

TGCAGCGTACGGAGGAACACTGAGCAGTTCTTC	CSVRRNTEQFF	-	TRBJ2-1	-	TRBV29-1	11
TGCGCCAGCAGCTTGTTCGGGACAACCCCAACCCTCCACTTT	CASSLFGTTPTLHF	-	TRBJ1-6	once	TRBV5-1	14
TGTGCCAGCAGCCCGGGGGACTACTCCACATACGAGCAGTACTTC	CASSPGDYSTYEQYF	TRBD2	TRBJ2-7	few	TRBV7-9	15
TGCGCCAGCAGCTCGGACAGACAGGCCACTGAAGCTTTCTTT	CASSSDRQATEAFF	-	TRBJ1-1	-	TRBV5-1	14
TGTGCCACCAGCAGAGACCGCGGCTGGGCCCAGCATTTT	CATSRDRGWAQHF	-	TRBJ1-5	-	TRBV15	13
TGTGCCAGCAGGGCAGACAGGGACATTAACTATGGCTACACCTTC	CASRADRDINYGYTF	TRBD1	TRBJ1-2	-	TRBV6-6	15
TGTGCCAGCAAAGCGGCTTCCACAGATACGCAGTATTTT	CASKAASTDTQYF	-	TRBJ2-3	few	TRBV6-5	13
TGTGCCAGCAGTCTATACGAGCAGTACTTC	CASSLYEQYF	-	TRBJ2-7	-	TRBV2	10
TGTGCCATAGGGGGAACAGGGGGGCCTTTGAACACTGAAGCTTTCTTT	CAIGGTGGPLNTEAFF	TRBD1	TRBJ1-1	-	TRBV11-3	16
TGTGCCAGCAGTTTGCAGGGGCTTATCACCGGGGAGCTGTTTTTT	CASSLQGLITGELFF	-	TRBJ2-2	-	TRBV27	15
TGTGCCAGCAGCGTCGGACAGGACTCCTACGAGCAGTACTTC	CASSVGQDSYEQYF	TRBD1	TRBJ2-7	-	TRBV5-8	14
TGTGCCAGCAGCCAAGGCCTTACTAGCACAGATACGCAGTATTTT	CASSQGLTSTDTQYF	-	TRBJ2-3	-	TRBV14	15
TGTGCCAGCAGTTCAAGCGGGAAGGGGACCTACGAGCAGTACTTC	CASSSSGKGTYEQYF	TRBD2	TRBJ2-7	-	TRBV28	15
TGTGCCTGGAGTACGACTCCCTCCTACGAGCAGTACTTC	CAWSTTPSYEQYF	-	TRBJ2-7	-	TRBV30	13
TGCGCCAGCAGCTGGACTAGCGGCTCCTACGAGCAGTACTTC	CASSWTSGSYEQYF	TRBD2	TRBJ2-7	-	TRBV5-1	14
TGTGCCAGCAGCTTAGGAGGGACTAGCGGGGCAGATACGCAGTATTTT	CASSLGGTSGADTQYF	TRBD2	TRBJ2-3	-	TRBV7-8	16
TGTGCCAGCAGTGAGGGGGGTCAGGGAGGCGGGGAGCAGTTCTTC	CASSEGGQGGGEQFF	-	TRBJ2-1	-	TRBV2	15
TGCGCCAGCAGCCACCCCGAAGCGGGAGAACTTTACAATGAGCAGTTCTTC	CASSHPEAGELYNEQFF	TRBD2	TRBJ2-1	few	TRBV4-3	17
TGTGCCAGCAGTTTGAGGGCAGGGGGCTACTACAATGAGCAGTTCTTC	CASSLRAGGYYNEQFF	TRBD1	TRBJ2-1	-	TRBV28	16
TGCGCCAGCAGCTTGGGGCAGGGGTTCTCAGATACGCAGTATTTT	CASSLGQGFSDTQYF	-	TRBJ2-3	-	TRBV5-1	15
TGTGCCACCAGCAGACGGGGAGGGGGGCTGAGAAATGAGCAGTTCTTC	CATSRRGGGLRNEQFF	-	TRBJ2-1	-	TRBV15	16
TGTGCCACCAGCAGAGCAGGGACAGGGGGCTCTGAAGCTTTCTTT	CATSRAGTGGSEAFF	TRBD1	TRBJ1-1	-	TRBV15	15
TGTACCAGCAGTTTGGATCTTGCGGCAGCCCTGTTTTTT	CTSSLDLAAALFF	-	TRBJ2-2	-	TRBV28	13
TGTGCCAGCAGCTTAAGGCAGGGCCATGGAAACACCATATATTTT	CASSLRQGHGNTIYF	-	TRBJ1-3	-	TRBV11-2	15
TGTGCCATCGGTGCGGGTTCCTACGAGCAGTACTTC	CAIGAGSYEQYF	-	TRBJ2-7	few	TRBV10-3	12
TGTGCCAGCAGCGGAACAGGGTTAATATGGGGCGAGCAGTACTTC	CASSGTGLIWGEQYF	-	TRBJ2-7	once	TRBV9	15
TGCGCCAGCAGCCCTTCGGGAAGCACGGAGCCCCAGCATTTT	CASSPSGSTEPQHF	-	TRBJ1-5	few	TRBV5-1	14